The T cell receptor beta chain described here comes from a study of metastatic and nonmetastatic thyroid tumors. Study context: Both malignant and benign thyroid patients supplied peripheral blood and tumor or nodule tissue samples, across which the repertoires of these patients were then compared.

Germline V CDR1 and CDR2: SGHAT, FQNNGV. The CDR3 sequence is 14 residues long. Study observations and caveats: Reportedly, malignant thyroid tumors had significantly higher TCR beta diversity than benign nodules, in blood and tumor.

As to this clone: As yet, its antigen is unknown. One end of the junction does not line up with germline, which may come from a read error. The sample carries other DNA sequences with the same CDR3.

Thyroid surgery took place with no prior treatment in any patient. The authors' processing: A classifier for distant metastasis in papillary thyroid cancer was constructed using CDR3 differences observed across clinicopathological groups. TCRdb re-analyzed the PCR reads through MiXCR. The authors' filters were not applied to this entry. This table holds some 4,200 clones, 22% found once. The source is a male donor with papillary thyroid cancer or a benign thyroid nodule (not recorded which). Some clones in this sample may be carry-over from other donors' samples. The chain couples TRBV11-2 to TRBJ2-2; D remains unclear. Material for sequencing was tumor tissue. The DNA for the CDR3 is TGCGCCAGCAGCTTATACTCGAACACCGGGGAGCTGTTTTTT. Protein sequence: CASSLYSNTGELFF.